These 3 T cell receptor beta chains originate from one sample sequenced in a study of cytomegalovirus exposure and HLA in healthy donors. Primers: 60 Vbeta forward and 13 Jbeta reverse. TCRdb's table, derived via immunoSEQ multiplex PCR, lists solely in-frame clones and lacks some. This repertoire includes about 20,000 clones. The material sequenced was PBMCs. The receptor set was obtained from a man aged 55-75 years in good health and CMV-seropositive.

The chain is built from TRBV10-2 and TRBJ2-3, with TRBD2 matching over 10 bases. This CDR3 has 17 amino acids. Germline trimming cut 2 bases from V and 4 bases from J; bases unmatched to any gene: 9. CDR1 and CDR2 (germline): WSHSY, SAAADI. The CDR3: CASSERRLAGAPDTQYF. The DNA of the CDR3 is TGCGCCAGCAGTGAGAGGCGGCTAGCGGGAGCCCCAGATACGCAGTATTTT.

The chain is built from TRBV5-4 and TRBJ2-1; D is perhaps TRBD2 (7 bases). The V gene lost 3 bases and the J gene lost 1 base, with 14 bases spanning the gap. The CDR3 spans 16 residues. From germline, CDR1 is SGHNT and CDR2 YYREEE (reference sequence). In DNA, the CDR3 is TGTGCCAGCAGCTGGGGGGGGGCGCATTCCTACAATGAGCAGTTCTTC. Translating gives CASSWGGAHSYNEQFF.

The chain uses TRBV7-6 and TRBJ2-4; 16 bases are a match to TRBD2. The V segment lost 3 bases and the J segment 6 bases; nucleotides outside the gene matches: 8. Per germline, CDR1 SGHVS and CDR2 FNYEAQ. The CDR3 totals 18 residues. Here the CDR3 DNA reads TGTGCCAGCAGCTTTCTGGGGACTAGCGGGAGGGGTAGAAACATTCAGTACTTC. Translating gives CASSFLGTSGRGRNIQYF.